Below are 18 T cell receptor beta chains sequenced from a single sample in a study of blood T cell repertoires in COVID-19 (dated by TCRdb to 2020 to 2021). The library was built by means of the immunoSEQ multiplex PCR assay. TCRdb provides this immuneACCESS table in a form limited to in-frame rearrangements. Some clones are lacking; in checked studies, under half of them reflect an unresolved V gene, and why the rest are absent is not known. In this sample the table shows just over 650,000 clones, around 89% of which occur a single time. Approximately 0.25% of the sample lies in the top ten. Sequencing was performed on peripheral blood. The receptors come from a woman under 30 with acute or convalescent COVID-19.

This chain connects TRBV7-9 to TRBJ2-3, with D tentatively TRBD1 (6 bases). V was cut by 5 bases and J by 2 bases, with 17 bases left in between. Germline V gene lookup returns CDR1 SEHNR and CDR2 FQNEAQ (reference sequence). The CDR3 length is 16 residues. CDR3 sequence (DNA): TGTGCCAGCAGCCAGCTGGTGGACAGATCCACAGATACGCAGTATTTT. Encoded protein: CASSQLVDRSTDTQYF. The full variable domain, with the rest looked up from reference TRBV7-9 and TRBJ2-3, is DTGVSQNPRHKITKRGQNVTFRCDPISEHNRLYWYRQTLGQGPEFLTYFQNEAQLEKSRLLSDRFSAERPKGSFSTLEIQRTEQGDSAMYLCASSQLVDRSTDTQYFGPGTRLTVL.

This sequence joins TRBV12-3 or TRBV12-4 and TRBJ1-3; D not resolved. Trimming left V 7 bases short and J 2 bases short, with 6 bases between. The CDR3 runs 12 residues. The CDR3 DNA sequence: TGTGCCAGCACCAGTACTGGAAACACCATATATTTT. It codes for CASTSTGNTIYF.

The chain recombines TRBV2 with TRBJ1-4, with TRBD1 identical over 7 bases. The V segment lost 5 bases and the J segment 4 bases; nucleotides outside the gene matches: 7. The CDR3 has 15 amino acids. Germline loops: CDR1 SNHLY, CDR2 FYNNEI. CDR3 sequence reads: CASSTLTGINEKLFF. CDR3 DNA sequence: TGTGCCAGCAGTACCTTGACAGGGATTAATGAAAAACTGTTTTTT.

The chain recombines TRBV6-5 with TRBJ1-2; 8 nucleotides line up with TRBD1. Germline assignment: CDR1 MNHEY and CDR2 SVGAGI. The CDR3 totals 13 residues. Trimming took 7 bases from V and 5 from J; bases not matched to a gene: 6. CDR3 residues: CASTGTGGYGYTF. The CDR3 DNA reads TGTGCCAGCACCGGAACAGGGGGATATGGCTACACCTTC.

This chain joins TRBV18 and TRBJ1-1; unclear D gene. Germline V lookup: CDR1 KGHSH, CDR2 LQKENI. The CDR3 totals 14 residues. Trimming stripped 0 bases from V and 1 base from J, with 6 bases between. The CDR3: CASSPPSQNTEAFF. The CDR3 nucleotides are TGTGCCAGCTCACCACCGAGTCAGAACACTGAAGCTTTCTTT.

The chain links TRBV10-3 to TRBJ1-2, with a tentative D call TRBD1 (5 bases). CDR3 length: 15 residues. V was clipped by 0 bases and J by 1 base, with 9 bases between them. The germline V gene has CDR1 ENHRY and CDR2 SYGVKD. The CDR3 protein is CAISESQGFNYGYTF. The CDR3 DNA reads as TGTGCCATCAGTGAGTCCCAGGGTTTTAACTATGGCTACACCTTC.

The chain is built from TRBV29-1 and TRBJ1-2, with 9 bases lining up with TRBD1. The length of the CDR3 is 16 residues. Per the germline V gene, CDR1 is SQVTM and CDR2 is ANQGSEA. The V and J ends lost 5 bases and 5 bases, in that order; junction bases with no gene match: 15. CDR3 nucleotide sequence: TGCAGCGTTAAGGGCCTACAACAGGGGGCCGGGTATGGCTACACCTTC. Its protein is CSVKGLQQGAGYGYTF.

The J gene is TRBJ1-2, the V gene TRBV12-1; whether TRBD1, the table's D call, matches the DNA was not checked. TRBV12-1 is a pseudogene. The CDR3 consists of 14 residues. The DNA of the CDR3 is TGTGCCAGCACCATCCGACAGGGGGCTTATGGCTACACCTTC. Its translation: CASTIRQGAYGYTF.

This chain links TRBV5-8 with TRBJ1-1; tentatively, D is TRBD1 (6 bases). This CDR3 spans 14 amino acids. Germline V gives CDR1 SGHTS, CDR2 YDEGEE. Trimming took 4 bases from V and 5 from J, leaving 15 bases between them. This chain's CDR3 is CASSGTGILTEAFF. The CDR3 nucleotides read TGTGCCAGCAGCGGCACAGGGATACTAACTGAAGCTTTCTTT.

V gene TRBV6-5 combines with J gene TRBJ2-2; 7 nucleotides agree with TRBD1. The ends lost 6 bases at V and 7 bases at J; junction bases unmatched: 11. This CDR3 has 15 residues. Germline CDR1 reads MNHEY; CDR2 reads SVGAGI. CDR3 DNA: TGTGCCAGCAGCCTACAGGGGTTCGGGTTCGGGGAGCTGTTTTTT. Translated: CASSLQGFGFGELFF.

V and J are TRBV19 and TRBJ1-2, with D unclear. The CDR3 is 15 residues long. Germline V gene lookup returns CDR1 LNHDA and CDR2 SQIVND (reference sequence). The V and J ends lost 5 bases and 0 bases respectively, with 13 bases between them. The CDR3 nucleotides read TGTGCCAGTAGTTCACCTGACGGAGCTAACTATGGCTACACCTTC. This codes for CASSSPDGANYGYTF.

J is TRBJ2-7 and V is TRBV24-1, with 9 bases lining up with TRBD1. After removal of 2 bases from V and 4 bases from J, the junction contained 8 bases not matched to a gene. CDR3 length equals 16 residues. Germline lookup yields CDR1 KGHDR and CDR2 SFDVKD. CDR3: CATSDSGTGRMYEQYF. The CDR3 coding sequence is TGTGCCACCAGTGATTCGGGGACAGGGAGGATGTACGAGCAGTACTTC.

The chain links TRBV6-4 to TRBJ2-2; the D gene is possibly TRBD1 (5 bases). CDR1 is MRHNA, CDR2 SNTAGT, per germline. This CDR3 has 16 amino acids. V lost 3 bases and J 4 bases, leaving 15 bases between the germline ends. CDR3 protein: CASSESGQGPTGELFF. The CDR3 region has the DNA TGTGCCAGCAGTGAGAGTGGGCAGGGTCCCACCGGGGAGCTGTTTTTT.

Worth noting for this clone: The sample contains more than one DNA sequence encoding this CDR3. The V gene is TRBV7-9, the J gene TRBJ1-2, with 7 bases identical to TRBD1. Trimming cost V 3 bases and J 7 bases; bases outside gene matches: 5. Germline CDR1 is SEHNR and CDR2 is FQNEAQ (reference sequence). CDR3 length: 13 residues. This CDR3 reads CASSFDRVGGYTF. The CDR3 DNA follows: TGTGCCAGCAGCTTTGACAGGGTGGGTGGCTACACCTTC.

CDR3 DNA: TGTGCCAGCACCAACTCACGGTGGAGCTCCTACAATGAGCAGTTCTTC. It encodes CASTNSRWSSYNEQFF. V usage is TRBV27 and J usage is TRBJ2-1; no clear D. The germline V and J ends were trimmed by 7 bases and 0 bases, with 16 bases remaining between them. CDR1 MNHEY and CDR2 SMNVEV come from the germline V gene (reference sequence). The CDR3 is made up of 16 amino acids.

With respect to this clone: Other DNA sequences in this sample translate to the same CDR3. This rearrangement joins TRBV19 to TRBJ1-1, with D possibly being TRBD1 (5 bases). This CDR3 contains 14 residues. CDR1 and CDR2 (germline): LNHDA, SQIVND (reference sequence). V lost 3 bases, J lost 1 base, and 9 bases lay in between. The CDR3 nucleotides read TGTGCCAGTAGTATTGTGGGGGGGAACACTGAAGCTTTCTTT. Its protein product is CASSIVGGNTEAFF.

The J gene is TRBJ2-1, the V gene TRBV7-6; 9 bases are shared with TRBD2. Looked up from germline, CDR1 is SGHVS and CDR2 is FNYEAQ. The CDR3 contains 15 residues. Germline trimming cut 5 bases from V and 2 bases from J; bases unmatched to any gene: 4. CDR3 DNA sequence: TGTGCCAGCAGCATGACTAGCGGACCCTACAATGAGCAGTTCTTC. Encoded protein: CASSMTSGPYNEQFF. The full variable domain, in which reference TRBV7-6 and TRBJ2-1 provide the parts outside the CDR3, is GAGVSQSPRYKVTKRGQDVALRCDPISGHVSLYWYRQALGQGPEFLTYFNYEAQQDKSGLPNDRFSAERPEGSISTLTIQRTEQRDSAMYRCASSMTSGPYNEQFFGPGTRLTVL.

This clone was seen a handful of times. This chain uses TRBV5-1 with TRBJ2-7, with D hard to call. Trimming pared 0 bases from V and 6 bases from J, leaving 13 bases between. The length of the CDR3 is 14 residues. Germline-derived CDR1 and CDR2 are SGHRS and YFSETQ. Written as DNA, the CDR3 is TGCGCCAGCAGCTTGGGAGGCCCCAGCGCCGAGCAGTACTTC. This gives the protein CASSLGGPSAEQYF. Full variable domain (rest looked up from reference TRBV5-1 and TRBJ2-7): KAGVTQTPRYLIKTRGQQVTLSCSPISGHRSVSWYQQTPGQGLQFLFEYFSETQRNKGNFPGRFSGRQFSNSRSEMNVSTLELGDSALYLCASSLGGPSAEQYFGPGTRLTVT.